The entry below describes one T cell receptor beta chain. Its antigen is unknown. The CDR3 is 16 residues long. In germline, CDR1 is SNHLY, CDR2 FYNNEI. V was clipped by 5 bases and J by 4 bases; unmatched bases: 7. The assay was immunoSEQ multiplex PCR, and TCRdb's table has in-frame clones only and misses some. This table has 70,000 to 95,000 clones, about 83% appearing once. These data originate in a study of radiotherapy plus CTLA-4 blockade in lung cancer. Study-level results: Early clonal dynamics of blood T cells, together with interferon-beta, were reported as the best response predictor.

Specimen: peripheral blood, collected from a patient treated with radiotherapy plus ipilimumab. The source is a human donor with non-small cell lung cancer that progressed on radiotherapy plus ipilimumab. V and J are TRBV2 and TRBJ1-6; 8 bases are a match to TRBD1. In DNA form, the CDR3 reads TGTGCCAGCAGTCAGACAGGGGCCCATTATAATTCACCCCTCCACTTT. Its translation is CASSQTGAHYNSPLHF.